The 5 T cell receptor beta chains below were found in one sample sequenced in a study of OX40 agonist ivuxolimab in advanced cancers. Data came from immunoSEQ multiplex PCR; TCRdb stores just in-frame clones and leaves some out. The table shows 60,000 to 75,000 clones, with roughly four fifths occurring only once. This material consisted of CD4+ or CD8+ T cells sorted from blood, taken in a trial of the OX40 agonist ivuxolimab. The receptor set was obtained from an adult with an advanced solid tumor such as melanoma, head and neck, liver or kidney cancer.

The gene calls are TRBV6-1 and TRBJ2-2; 7 bases agree with TRBD1. CDR3 length equals 14 residues. J lost 4 bases, V lost 8 bases, and 7 bases had no gene match. Germline CDR1 is MNHNS and CDR2 is SASEGT. Here the CDR3 reads CASSPRDSTGELFF. The DNA of the CDR3 is TGTGCCAGCTCCCCCCGGGACAGCACCGGGGAGCTGTTTTTT.

This clone has just one count. V is TRBV30 and J is TRBJ2-2, with a tentative D call TRBD1 (6 bases). CDR1 and CDR2 from the germline V gene are GTSNPN and SVGIG (reference sequence). With 1 base removed from V and 7 bases from J, the gap between germline ends came to 10 bases. The CDR3 sequence is 13 residues long. The CDR3 DNA follows: TGTGCCTGGAGTGATCAGGGGATCGGGGAGCTGTTTTTT. Protein: CAWSDQGIGELFF.

The gene calls are TRBV10-3 and TRBJ1-1, with D unresolved. Deletions cut 2 bases from V and 0 bases from J, with 7 bases between. The germline CDR1 and CDR2 sequences are ENHRY and SYGVKD. This CDR3 is 14 amino acids long. CDR3 residues: CAISEGRLNTEAFF. In DNA, the CDR3 is TGTGCCATCAGTGAGGGACGGCTGAACACTGAAGCTTTCTTT.

The V call is TRBV4-3, the J call TRBJ1-6; no reliable D call. The V gene lost 0 bases and the J gene lost 7 bases, with 4 bases spanning the gap. Germline V lookup: CDR1 LGHNA, CDR2 YSLEER. This CDR3 is built from 13 residues. DNA of the CDR3: TGCGCCAGCAGCCAAGAAGGGAATTCACCCCTCCACTTT. Its protein is CASSQEGNSPLHF.

A remark on this clone: Other DNA sequences within the sample encode an identical CDR3. CDR3 coding DNA: TGTGCCAGTAGTATAGAGGGTCTTAACACTGAAGCTTTCTTT. Encoded protein: CASSIEGLNTEAFF. The chain recombines TRBV19 with TRBJ1-1; D is unresolved. V was clipped by 0 bases and J by 2 bases, with 7 bases between them. This CDR3 region has 14 residues. Germline CDR1 reads LNHDA; CDR2 reads SQIVND (reference sequence). Together with reference TRBV19 and TRBJ1-1, the CDR3 gives the full variable domain: DGGITQSPKYLFRKEGQNVTLSCEQNLNHDAMYWYRQDPGQGLRLIYYSQIVNDFQKGDIAEGYSVSREKKESFPLTVTSAQKNPTAFYLCASSIEGLNTEAFFGQGTRLTVV.